These 21 T cell receptor beta chains were all obtained from the same sample, sequenced in a study of cytomegalovirus exposure and HLA in healthy donors. Some clones are missing from TCRdb's copy, which holds only in-frame ones; the method was immunoSEQ multiplex PCR. Of about 50,000 clones in the sample, approximately 93% were seen once. The sample was PBMCs. The origin of the receptors is a woman aged 18-35 years in good health and CMV-seropositive.

The J gene is TRBJ2-7, the V gene TRBV27; TRBD1 matches 9 bases. This CDR3 contains 14 residues. Germline assignment: CDR1 MNHEY and CDR2 SMNVEV (reference sequence). Unmatched junction bases numbered 8, after V lost 8 bases and J lost 3 bases. As DNA, the CDR3 is TGTGCCAGCGGCTCCGGGACAGGGTACTACGAGCAGTACTTC. The encoded protein is CASGSGTGYYEQYF.

The chain combines TRBV5-6 with TRBJ1-5; D unclear. Germline V gives CDR1 SGHDT, CDR2 YYEEEE. The CDR3 is made up of 13 amino acids. V gave up 3 bases and J gave up 6 bases, with 10 bases separating them. Here the CDR3 DNA reads TGTGCCAGCAGCTACCGGGAGCTTCAGCCCCAGCATTTT. Amino acid sequence: CASSYRELQPQHF.

The chain links TRBV14 to TRBJ2-3, with a weak D call TRBD2 (5 bases). This CDR3 region has 17 residues. Trimming took off 3 bases at V and 3 bases at J, with 19 bases between the two ends. Germline lookup yields CDR1 SGHDN and CDR2 FVKESK. The CDR3 DNA follows: TGTGCCAGCAGCCATCGAGGGCTGCTAGAATATACAGATACGCAGTATTTT. Amino acid sequence: CASSHRGLLEYTDTQYF.

To note about this clone: Distinct nucleotide sequences in the sample also encode this CDR3. This chain uses TRBV29-1 with TRBJ1-5, with 9 bases matching TRBD1. Germline assignment: CDR1 SQVTM and CDR2 ANQGSEA. The CDR3 extends over 14 amino acids. J was trimmed by 2 bases and V by 6 bases; bases with no gene match: 5. For the CDR3, the DNA is TGCAGCGTCGGTACAGGGGGCGGCAATCAGCCCCAGCATTTT. As protein: CSVGTGGGNQPQHF.

This clone was observed a few times. The chain employs TRBV7-8 and TRBJ1-6; 7 nucleotides line up with TRBD1. Germline-derived CDR1 and CDR2 are SGHVS and FQNEAQ. CDR3 length: 14 amino acids. V shed 5 bases, J shed 7 bases, and the junction held 5 bases outside the gene matches. CDR3 sequence reads: CASSTRGANSPLHF. CDR3 nucleotide sequence: TGTGCCAGCAGCACCAGGGGGGCGAATTCACCCCTCCACTTT.

This chain connects TRBV19 to TRBJ2-1, with D tentatively TRBD2 (6 bases). This CDR3 region has 14 residues. CDR1 and CDR2 (germline): LNHDA, SQIVND (reference sequence). Trimming left V 3 bases short and J 2 bases short, with 8 bases between. CDR3 bases: TGTGCCAGTAGTATCTCGGGAGCCTACAATGAGCAGTTCTTC. Protein sequence: CASSISGAYNEQFF. Full variable domain (remainder filled in from reference TRBV19 and TRBJ2-1): DGGITQSPKYLFRKEGQNVTLSCEQNLNHDAMYWYRQDPGQGLRLIYYSQIVNDFQKGDIAEGYSVSREKKESFPLTVTSAQKNPTAFYLCASSISGAYNEQFFGPGTRLTVL.

The chain joins TRBV10-1 to TRBJ2-3, with 13 nucleotides matching TRBD2. V was pared by 3 bases and J by 5 bases, with 2 bases of the junction left unmatched. The CDR3 extends over 15 amino acids. CDR1 and CDR2 (germline): WNHNN, SYGVQD (reference sequence). The CDR3 sequence is CASSDRTSGGDTQYF. The CDR3 DNA reads as TGCGCCAGCAGTGATCGGACTAGCGGGGGAGATACGCAGTATTTT.

This rearrangement joins TRBV6-5 to TRBJ1-1; TRBD1 matches 7 bases. This CDR3 spans 13 amino acids. V trimming: 7 bases; J trimming: 1 base; junction bases outside the gene matches: 3. The germline V gene has CDR1 MNHEY and CDR2 SVGAGI. The CDR3 loop reads CASIGTANTEAFF. The CDR3 DNA is TGTGCCAGCATAGGGACAGCGAACACTGAAGCTTTCTTT.

V gene TRBV11-2 combines with J gene TRBJ2-3; 9 bases line up with TRBD2. CDR3 length equals 16 residues. V was pared by 4 bases and J by 4 bases, with 9 bases of the junction left unmatched. Per the germline V gene, CDR1 is SGHAT and CDR2 is FQNNGV. CDR3: CASSSLMRGGPDTQYF. As DNA, the CDR3 is TGTGCCAGCAGCTCGCTAATGCGGGGGGGCCCAGATACGCAGTATTTT.

The gene calls are TRBV18 and TRBJ1-1; TRBD1 matches at 9 bases. CDR1 and CDR2 from the germline V gene are KGHSH and LQKENI. J was trimmed by 3 bases and V by 2 bases; bases with no gene match: 4. The CDR3 length is 15 residues. CDR3 region: CASSPGTGWDTEAFF. CDR3 DNA: TGTGCCAGCTCACCAGGGACAGGGTGGGACACTGAAGCTTTCTTT.

The CDR3 DNA reads as TGTGCCAGCAGCCCAGGGGGCGCCGGCCATACGTTTTTT. Translating gives CASSPGGAGHTFF. This chain joins TRBV7-9 and TRBJ1-4, with TRBD1 identical over 8 bases. This CDR3 is 13 amino acids long. V lost 5 bases to trimming and J lost 16 bases; unmatched junction nucleotides: 12. CDR1 SEHNR and CDR2 FQNEAQ come from the germline V gene (reference sequence).

CDR3 in DNA: TGCGCCAGCAGCCGCATACACCCCCGGGACAGGGGGTCCCGAAGCGAAGCTTTCTTT. Its protein product is CASSRIHPRDRGSRSEAFF. The J gene is TRBJ1-1, the V gene TRBV4-1; 11 nucleotides line up with TRBD1. Germline CDR1 and CDR2: MGHRA and YSYEKL. The junction had 21 bases not matched to a gene; V was cut back by 4 bases and J by 8 bases. CDR3 length: 19 amino acids.

This clone was observed a single time. This chain joins TRBV6-5 and TRBJ2-1, with D maybe TRBD1 (6 bases). Trimming pared 2 bases from V and 2 bases from J, leaving 10 bases between. CDR1 MNHEY and CDR2 SVGAGI come from the germline V gene. This CDR3 has 15 residues. The CDR3 DNA reads as TGTGCCAGCAGTTACGATGAGGGGGCCTACAATGAGCAGTTCTTC. It yields the protein CASSYDEGAYNEQFF.

The chain couples TRBV11-3 to TRBJ2-3; TRBD1 agrees at 7 bases. The CDR3 totals 17 residues. Germline V lookup: CDR1 SGHNT, CDR2 YENEEA. The junction had 10 bases not matched to a gene; V was cut back by 4 bases and J by 0 bases. The CDR3 here is CASSSHVGTASTDTQYF. The DNA for the CDR3 is TGTGCCAGCAGCTCTCACGTAGGGACAGCAAGCACAGATACGCAGTATTTT. The whole variable domain, remainder taken from reference TRBV11-3 and TRBJ2-3, is EAGVVQSPRYKIIEKKQPVAFWCNPISGHNTLYWYLQNLGQGPELLIRYENEEAVDDSQLPKDRFSAERLKGVDSTLKIQPAELGDSAVYLCASSSHVGTASTDTQYFGPGTRLTVL.

The CDR3 sequence is CASRTYGYTF. The CDR3 nucleotides read TGTGCCAGCAGGACTTATGGCTACACCTTC. The gene calls are TRBV7-2 and TRBJ1-2; D ambiguous. The V and J ends lost 6 bases and 5 bases respectively, with 4 bases between them. Germline CDR1 reads SGHTA; CDR2 reads FQGNSA. This CDR3 region has 10 residues. Full variable domain (remainder filled in from reference TRBV7-2 and TRBJ1-2): GAGVSQSPSNKVTEKGKDVELRCDPISGHTALYWYRQSLGQGLEFLIYFQGNSAPDKSGLPSDRFSAERTGGSVSTLTIQRTQQEDSAVYLCASRTYGYTFGSGTRLTVV.

This CDR3 is CARDSGTGGRSGANVLTF. CDR3 DNA sequence: TGTGCCAGAGACTCCGGGACAGGGGGCCGATCTGGGGCCAACGTCCTGACTTTC. This rearrangement joins TRBV2 to TRBJ2-6, with 12 bases lining up with TRBD1. The V gene end was trimmed by 9 bases and the J gene end by 1 base; junction bases not matched to a gene: 10. CDR1 SNHLY and CDR2 FYNNEI come from the germline V gene. The CDR3 consists of 18 residues.

The sample holds one count of this clone. The genes are TRBV2 and TRBJ1-2, with D perhaps matching TRBD1 (6 bases). Germline V gives CDR1 SNHLY, CDR2 FYNNEI. With 3 bases removed from V and 7 bases from J, the gap between germline ends came to 24 bases. The CDR3 sequence is 17 residues long. CDR3 coding DNA: TGTGCCAGCAGTGAGGGTCCGGGGGGGCGAGGGGTAGGTGGCTACACCTTC. Translation gives CASSEGPGGRGVGGYTF.

The chain has TRBV7-2 and TRBJ2-7, with 9 bases identical to TRBD1. The V segment lost 4 bases and the J segment 3 bases; nucleotides outside the gene matches: 4. The CDR3 runs 14 residues. Germline CDR1 SGHTA, CDR2 FQGNSA. CDR3 coding DNA: TGTGCCAGCAGCTCTGACAGGGGGGGCTACGAGCAGTACTTC. Translation: CASSSDRGGYEQYF.

In DNA form, the CDR3 reads TGTGCCTCCGGACAGGGGTTAGGGGAGACCCAGTACTTC. Its protein product is CASGQGLGETQYF. V usage is TRBV30 and J usage is TRBJ2-5; 9 bases match TRBD1. Germline CDR1 reads GTSNPN; CDR2 reads SVGIG (reference sequence). V shed 7 bases, J shed 5 bases, and the junction held 8 bases outside the gene matches. CDR3 length: 13 amino acids. The entire variable domain, with the rest obtained from reference TRBV30 and TRBJ2-5, is as follows: SQTIHQWPATLVQPVGSPLSLECTVEGTSNPNLYWYRQAAGRGLQLLFYSVGIGQISSEVPQNLSASRPQDRQFILSSKKLLLSDSGFYLCASGQGLGETQYFGPGTRLLVL.

The chain uses TRBV2 and TRBJ1-3; TRBD1 might be the D (6 bases). There are 14 residues in the CDR3. Germline V gene data show CDR1 as SNHLY and CDR2 as FYNNEI. V lost 7 bases and J 2 bases, leaving 12 bases between the germline ends. The CDR3 region has the DNA TGTGCCAGCAAGGGGGAGAGGGCTGGAAACACCATATATTTT. Its translation is CASKGERAGNTIYF.

The J gene is TRBJ2-2, the V gene TRBV15; maybe TRBD2 (7 bases). V lost 1 base, J lost 5 bases, and 17 bases lay in between. The germline CDR1 and CDR2 sequences are LNHNV and YYDKDF (reference sequence). CDR3 length equals 17 residues. CDR3 residues: CATSRGVTGGRTGELFF. CDR3 DNA: TGTGCCACCAGCAGAGGCGTCACGGGGGGCCGGACCGGGGAGCTGTTTTTT. Drawing the rest from reference TRBV15 and TRBJ2-2, the complete variable domain is DAMVIQNPRYQVTQFGKPVTLSCSQTLNHNVMYWYQQKSSQAPKLLFHYYDKDFNNEADTPDNFQSRRPNTSFCFLDIRSPGLGDTAMYLCATSRGVTGGRTGELFFGEGSRLTVL.